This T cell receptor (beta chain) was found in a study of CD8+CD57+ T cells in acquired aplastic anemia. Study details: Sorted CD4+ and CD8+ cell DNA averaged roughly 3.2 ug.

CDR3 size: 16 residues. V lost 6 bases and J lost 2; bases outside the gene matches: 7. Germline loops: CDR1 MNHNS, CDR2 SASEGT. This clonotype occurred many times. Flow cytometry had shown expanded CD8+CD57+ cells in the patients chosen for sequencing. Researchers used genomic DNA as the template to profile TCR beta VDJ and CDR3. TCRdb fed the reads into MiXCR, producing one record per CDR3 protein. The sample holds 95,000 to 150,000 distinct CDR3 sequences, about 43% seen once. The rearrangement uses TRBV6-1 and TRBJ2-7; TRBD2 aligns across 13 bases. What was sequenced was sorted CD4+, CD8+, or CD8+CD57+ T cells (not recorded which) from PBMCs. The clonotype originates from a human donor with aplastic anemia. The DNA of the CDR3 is TGTGCCAGCAGAGGACCGGGACTAGCGGGGCCCTACGAGCAGTACTTC. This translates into CASRGPGLAGPYEQYF.